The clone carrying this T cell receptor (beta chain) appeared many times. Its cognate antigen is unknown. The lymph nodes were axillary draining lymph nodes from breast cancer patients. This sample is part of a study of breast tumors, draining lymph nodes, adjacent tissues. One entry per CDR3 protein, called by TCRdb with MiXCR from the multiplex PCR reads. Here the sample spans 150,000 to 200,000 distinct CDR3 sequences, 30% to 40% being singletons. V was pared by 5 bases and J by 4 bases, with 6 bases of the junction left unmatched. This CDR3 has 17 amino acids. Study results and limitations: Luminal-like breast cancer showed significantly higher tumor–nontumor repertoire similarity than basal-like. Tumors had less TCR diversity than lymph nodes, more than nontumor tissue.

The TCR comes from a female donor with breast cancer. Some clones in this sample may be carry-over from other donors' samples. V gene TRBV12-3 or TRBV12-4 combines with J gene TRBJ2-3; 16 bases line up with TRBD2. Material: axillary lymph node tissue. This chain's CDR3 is CASSPGTSGRDADTQYF. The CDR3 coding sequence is TGTGCCAGCAGTCCCGGGACTAGCGGGAGGGACGCAGATACGCAGTATTTT.